The next 2 T cell receptor beta chains were all read from a single sample in a study of T cells in Graves' hyperthyroidism and ophthalmopathy. Authors of the study amplified TCR beta CDR3 regions from RNA transcripts. The HTBI primer set served for first-round RT-PCR of the TCR CDR3. TCRdb reprocessed the multiplex PCR reads via MiXCR and lists one record per CDR3 protein. The table shows around 570,000 distinct CDR3 sequences, with about 20% occurring only once. The specimen was blood. All receptors derive from a man in his forties with Graves' ophthalmopathy.

This clonotype was seen many times. This chain joins TRBV7-9 and TRBJ2-1; TRBD2 aligns across 13 bases. Germline assignment: CDR1 SEHNR and CDR2 FQNEAQ (reference sequence). The CDR3 totals 16 residues. V trimming: 5 bases; J trimming: 7 bases; junction bases outside the gene matches: 8. For the CDR3, the DNA is TGTGCCAGCAGCCCCGCACTAGCGGGAGGGGAGAATGAGCAGTTCTTC. This translates into CASSPALAGGENEQFF.

The table lists this clonotype with a few counts. This sequence joins TRBV7-9 and TRBJ1-1; a possible D gene is TRBD1 (6 bases). Trimming removed 5 bases at V and 11 bases at J, with 18 bases between. The CDR3 contains 13 residues. Germline V CDR1 and CDR2: SEHNR, FQNEAQ (reference sequence). In DNA, the CDR3 is TGTGCCAGCAGCAAGGCCGGGGGCCTACCCGCTTTCTTT. This translates into CASSKAGGLPAFF.